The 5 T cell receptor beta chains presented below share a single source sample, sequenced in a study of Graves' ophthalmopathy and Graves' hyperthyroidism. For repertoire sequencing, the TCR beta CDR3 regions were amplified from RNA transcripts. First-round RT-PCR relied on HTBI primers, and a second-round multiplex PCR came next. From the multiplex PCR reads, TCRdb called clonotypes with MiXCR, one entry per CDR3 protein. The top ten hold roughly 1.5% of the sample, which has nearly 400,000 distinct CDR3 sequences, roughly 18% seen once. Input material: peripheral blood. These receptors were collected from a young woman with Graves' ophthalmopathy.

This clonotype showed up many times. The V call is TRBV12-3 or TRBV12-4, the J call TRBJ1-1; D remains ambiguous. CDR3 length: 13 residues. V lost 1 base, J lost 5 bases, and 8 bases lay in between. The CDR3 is CASSLVRWTEAFF. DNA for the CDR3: TGTGCCAGCAGTTTAGTACGATGGACTGAAGCTTTCTTT.

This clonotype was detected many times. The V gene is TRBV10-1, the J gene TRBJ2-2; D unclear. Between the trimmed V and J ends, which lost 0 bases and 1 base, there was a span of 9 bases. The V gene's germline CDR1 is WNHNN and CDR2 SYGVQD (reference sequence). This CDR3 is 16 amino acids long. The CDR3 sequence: CASSESNRMNTGELFF. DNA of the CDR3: TGCGCCAGCAGTGAGTCGAATAGGATGAACACCGGGGAGCTGTTTTTT.

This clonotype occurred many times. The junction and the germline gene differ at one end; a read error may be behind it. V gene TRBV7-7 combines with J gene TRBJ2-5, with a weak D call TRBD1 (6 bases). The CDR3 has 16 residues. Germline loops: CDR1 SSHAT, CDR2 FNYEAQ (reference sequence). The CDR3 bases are TGTGCTAGCAGCTTAGGAGTCAGGGGCTCTTTAGAGACCCAGTACTTC. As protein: CASSLGVRGSLETQYF.

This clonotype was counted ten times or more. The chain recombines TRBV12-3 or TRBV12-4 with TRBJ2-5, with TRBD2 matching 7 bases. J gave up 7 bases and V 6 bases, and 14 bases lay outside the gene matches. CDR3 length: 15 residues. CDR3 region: CASSHPGGSVGTQYF. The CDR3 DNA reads TGTGCCAGCAGCCACCCGGGAGGTAGCGTTGGGACCCAGTACTTC.

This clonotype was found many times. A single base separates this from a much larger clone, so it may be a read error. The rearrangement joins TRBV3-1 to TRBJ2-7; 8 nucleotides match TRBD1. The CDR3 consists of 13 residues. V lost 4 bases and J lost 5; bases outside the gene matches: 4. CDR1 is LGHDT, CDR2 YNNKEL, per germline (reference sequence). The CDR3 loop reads CASSPRQGHEQYF. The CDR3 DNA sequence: TGTGCCAGCAGCCCACGACAGGGGCACGAGCAGTACTTC.